The clone carrying this T cell receptor (beta chain) was seen a few times. Its antigen is still unknown. The data were obtained in a study of blood T cells in healthy people across ages. The study drew donors from healthy Caucasian individuals in Russia aged roughly 6 to 95. For the second PCR, which ran for about 6 to 11 cycles, a sample-barcoded 5' primer and a J-beta primer mix were used. TCRdb recomputed calls from the 5' RACE reads with MiXCR, one row per CDR3 protein. The sample lists around 1.7 million distinct CDR3 sequences; approximately 30% were seen once. The CDR3 covers 13 residues. With 0 bases removed from V and 11 bases from J, the gap between germline ends came to 11 bases. The V gene's germline CDR1 is MGHRA and CDR2 YSYEKL. Study outcomes and limitations: Underestimates were what the diversity estimates from one million T cells were considered to be. Older individuals had lower TCR beta diversity per million T cells (the decline was roughly linear).

This clonotype was sampled from a woman aged 25-40 years in good health. The sample comprised blood. The J gene is TRBJ2-1, the V gene TRBV4-1; the D is unclear. The CDR3, as DNA: TGCGCCAGCAGCCAAGATGCCGGGTTTAAGCAGTTCTTC. Encoded protein: CASSQDAGFKQFF.